The clone carrying this TCR beta chain came up a few times. The sample comes from a study of regulatory T cells in long-lasting Graves disease. Study in general: Disease was considered persistent Graves' disease after over 5 years of antithyroid drugs (with positive TSH receptor antibodies).

Researchers made TCR beta libraries by using iRepertoire HTBI primers and running Arm-PCR on CDR3 regions. TCRdb reanalysed the multiplex PCR reads using MiXCR and keeps one entry per CDR3 protein. The data show hundreds of thousands of distinct CDR3 sequences, with less than 25% seen just once and about 8.3% held by the top ten. Regarding time point: persistent/refractory GD, antithyroid drugs over 5 years with positive TRAb. Extracted RNA from PBMCs served as the source of the TCR library. In germline, CDR1 is SEHNR, CDR2 FQNEAQ (reference sequence). Germline trimming cut 5 bases from V and 1 base from J; bases unmatched to any gene: 2. This CDR3 spans 14 amino acids.

The clonotype was recovered from a female donor with Graves disease. The gene calls are TRBV7-9 and TRBJ1-1, with TRBD1 matching over 9 bases. The material was peripheral blood mononuclear cells (PBMCs), obtained when the disease was refractory, from a patient treated with antithyroid drugs. The CDR3 spells CASSTGGENTEAFF. In DNA form, the CDR3 reads TGTGCCAGCAGCACAGGGGGCGAGAACACTGAAGCTTTCTTT.